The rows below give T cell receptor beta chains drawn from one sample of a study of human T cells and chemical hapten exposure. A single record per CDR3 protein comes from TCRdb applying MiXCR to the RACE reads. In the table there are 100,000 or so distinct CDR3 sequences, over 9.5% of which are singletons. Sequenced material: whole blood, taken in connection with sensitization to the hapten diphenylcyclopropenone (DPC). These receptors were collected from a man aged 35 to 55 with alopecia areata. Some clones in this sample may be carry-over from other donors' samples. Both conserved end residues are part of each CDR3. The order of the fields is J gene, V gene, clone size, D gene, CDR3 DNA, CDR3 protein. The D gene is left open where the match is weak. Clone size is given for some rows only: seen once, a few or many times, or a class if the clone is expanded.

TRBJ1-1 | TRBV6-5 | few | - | TGTGCCAGCAGTTACTCGACTCAGGGTTCTGAAGCTTTCTTT | CASSYSTQGSEAFF
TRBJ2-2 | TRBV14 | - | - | TGTGCCAGCAGCCAAGTCTTCGGCCAGGGGACCGGGGAGCTGTTTTTT | CASSQVFGQGTGELFF
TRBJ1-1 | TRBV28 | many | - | TGTGCCAGCAGTGTCTTGAAGGGGCGCGTAGCTGAAGCTTTCTTT | CASSVLKGRVAEAFF
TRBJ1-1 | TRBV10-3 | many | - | TGTGCCATCAGTGAGGGACTCTCGACGAACACTGAAGCTTTCTTT | CAISEGLSTNTEAFF
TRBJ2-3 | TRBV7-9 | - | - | TGTGCCAGCAGCTTAGGAGCGGGCGTTGGGGGTCGCTCTTTCACAGATACGCAGTATTTT | CASSLGAGVGGRSFTDTQYF
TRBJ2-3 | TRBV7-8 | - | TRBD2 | TGTGCCAGCAGCTTAGACTCTAGCGGGAGCGGTCCAGATACGCAGTATTTT | CASSLDSSGSGPDTQYF
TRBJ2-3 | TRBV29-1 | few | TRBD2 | TGCAGCGTTGCGACTCGGCTAGCGGGAGGAGGAAATACGCAGTATTTT | CSVATRLAGGGNTQYF
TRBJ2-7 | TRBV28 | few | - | TGTGCCAGCAGTTTTACTCACGGGACCTACGAGCAGTACTTC | CASSFTHGTYEQYF
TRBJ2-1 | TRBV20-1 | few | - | TGCAGTGCTAGAGATCTACAGTCTCTCTCCTACAATGAGCAGTTCTTC | CSARDLQSLSYNEQFF
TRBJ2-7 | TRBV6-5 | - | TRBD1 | TGTGCCAGCAGTCGACAGGGGAACTACGAGCAGTACTTC | CASSRQGNYEQYF